This T cell receptor beta chain was identified during a study of blood T cell repertoires in COVID-19. Study as a whole: Whether acute or convalescent, the COVID-19 samples came from the United States, Italy and Spain. T cells, B-cell-depleted T cells, or PBMCs provided the cDNA or gDNA that served as material.

Original analysis: The assay estimated nucleated cells by amplifying reference gene primers. TCRdb keeps only in-frame clones here, not all; method: immunoSEQ multiplex PCR. The V and J calls and the clone size are those of that table, but D and trimming were determined from the DNA. The sample includes approximately 100,000 clones, about 85% of them seen just once. V lost 0 bases to trimming and J lost 0 bases, with 5 bases between them. Looked up from germline, CDR1 is ENHRY and CDR2 is SYGVKD. The CDR3 has 14 amino acids. The sample taken for sequencing was peripheral blood. The genes are TRBV10-3 and TRBJ1-2, with D unresolved. This TCR came from a human donor in a cohort sampled during active COVID-19. DNA for the CDR3: TGTGCCATCAGTGAGTCAACAGCTAACTATGGCTACACCTTC. This codes for CAISESTANYGYTF.